This T cell receptor beta chain was recovered during a study of blood T cells in healthy people across ages. The use of a sample-barcoded 5' primer and a J-beta primer mix characterized a second PCR of 7 to 11 cycles. Each cDNA molecule carried a tag from a template-switch adaptor that contained 12 random nucleotides. TCRdb used MiXCR to reprocess the 5' RACE reads, holding one entry per CDR3 protein. Of 1.5 million to 1.9 million distinct CDR3 sequences listed, roughly 43% are singletons. Worth noting for this clonotype: The antigen is unknown.

The CDR3 runs to 14 residues. V shed 0 bases and J shed 2 bases, with 9 bases lying between them. CDR1 and CDR2 (germline): SGHRS, YFSETQ. Findings and limits, study-wide: PBMCs were not sorted, which prevented a conclusive comparison of naive versus antigen-experienced cells.

Sequencing was carried out using blood. The chain employs TRBV5-1 and TRBJ2-7; unclear D gene. This clonotype was obtained from a woman aged 18-35 years in good health. As DNA, the CDR3 is TGCGCCAGCAGCTTGGCGACTTCACCCTACGAGCAGTACTTC. Amino acid sequence: CASSLATSPYEQYF.